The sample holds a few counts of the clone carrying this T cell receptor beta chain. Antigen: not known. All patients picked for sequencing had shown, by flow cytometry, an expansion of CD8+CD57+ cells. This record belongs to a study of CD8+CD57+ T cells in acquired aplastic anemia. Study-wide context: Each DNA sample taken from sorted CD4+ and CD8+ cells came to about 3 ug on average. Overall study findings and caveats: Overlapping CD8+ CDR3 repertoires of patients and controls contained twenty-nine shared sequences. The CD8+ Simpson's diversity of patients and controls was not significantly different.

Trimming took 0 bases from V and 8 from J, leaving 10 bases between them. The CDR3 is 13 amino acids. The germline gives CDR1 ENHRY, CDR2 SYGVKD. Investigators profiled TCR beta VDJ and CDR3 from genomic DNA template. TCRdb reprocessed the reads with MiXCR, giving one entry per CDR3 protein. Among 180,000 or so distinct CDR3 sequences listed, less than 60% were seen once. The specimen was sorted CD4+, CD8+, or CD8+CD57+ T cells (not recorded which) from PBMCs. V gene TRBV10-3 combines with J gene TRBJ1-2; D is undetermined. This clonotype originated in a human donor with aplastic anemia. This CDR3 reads CAISESEKRGYTF. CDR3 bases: TGTGCCATCAGTGAGTCCGAGAAAAGGGGCTACACCTTC.